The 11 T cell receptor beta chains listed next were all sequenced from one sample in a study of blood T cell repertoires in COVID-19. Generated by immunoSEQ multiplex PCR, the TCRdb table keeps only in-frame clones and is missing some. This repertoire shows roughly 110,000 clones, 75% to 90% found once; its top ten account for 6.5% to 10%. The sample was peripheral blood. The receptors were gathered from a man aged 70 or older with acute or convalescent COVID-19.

The DNA for the CDR3 is TGTGCCAGCAGCTCTACCGACGCGGGGAGACTCGGCCTCCACTTT. Translated: CASSSTDAGRLGLHF. The rearrangement joins TRBV7-8 to TRBJ1-6; no reliable D call. Trimming took 4 bases from V and 15 from J, leaving 22 bases between them. CDR1 and CDR2 from the germline V gene are SGHVS and FQNEAQ. The CDR3 totals 15 residues.

The DNA of the CDR3 is TGTGCCAGCAGGGCGGAGGCAGCTTATGGCTACACCTTC. Protein sequence: CASRAEAAYGYTF. The chain is built from TRBV12-3 or TRBV12-4 and TRBJ1-2; D uncertain. This CDR3 is 13 amino acids long. V gave up 6 bases and J gave up 5 bases, with 13 bases separating them.

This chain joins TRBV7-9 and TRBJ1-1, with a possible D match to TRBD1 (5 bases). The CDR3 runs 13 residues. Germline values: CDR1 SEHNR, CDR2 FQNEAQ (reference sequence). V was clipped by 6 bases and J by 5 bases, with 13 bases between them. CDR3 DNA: TGTGCCAGCAGTTCTGGGGGGTTGACTGAAGCTTTCTTT. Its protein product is CASSSGGLTEAFF.

The CDR3: CASASGVNYEQYF. The CDR3 DNA reads as TGCGCCAGCGCTAGCGGGGTTAACTACGAGCAGTACTTC. The chain carries TRBV10-1 and TRBJ2-7; 9 positions match TRBD2. The germline V gene encodes CDR1 WNHNN and CDR2 SYGVQD (reference sequence). With 8 bases clipped from V and 3 bases from J, the junction kept 5 bases outside the gene matches. This CDR3 has 13 amino acids.

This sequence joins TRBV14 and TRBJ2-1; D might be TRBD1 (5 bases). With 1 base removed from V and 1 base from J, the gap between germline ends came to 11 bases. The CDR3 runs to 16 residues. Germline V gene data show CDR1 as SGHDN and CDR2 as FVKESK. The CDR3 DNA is TGTGCCAGCAGCCAAGTGACAGTGAAGTCCTACAATGAGCAGTTCTTC. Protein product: CASSQVTVKSYNEQFF.

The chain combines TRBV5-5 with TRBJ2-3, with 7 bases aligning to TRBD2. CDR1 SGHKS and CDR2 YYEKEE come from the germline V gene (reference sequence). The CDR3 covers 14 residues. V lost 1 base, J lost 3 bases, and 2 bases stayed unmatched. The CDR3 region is CASSLSGGTDTQYF. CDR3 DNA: TGTGCCAGCAGCTTGTCCGGGGGGACAGATACGCAGTATTTT.

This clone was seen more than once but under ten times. CDR3 loop: CASSVGTVTGREQYF. CDR3 DNA sequence: TGTGCCAGCAGCGTGGGGACGGTGACAGGGCGCGAGCAGTACTTC. This rearrangement joins TRBV5-8 to TRBJ2-7; 7 bases match TRBD1. CDR3 length: 15 residues. The V gene's germline CDR1 is SGHTS and CDR2 YDEGEE. V shed 4 bases, J shed 6 bases, and the junction held 13 bases outside the gene matches.

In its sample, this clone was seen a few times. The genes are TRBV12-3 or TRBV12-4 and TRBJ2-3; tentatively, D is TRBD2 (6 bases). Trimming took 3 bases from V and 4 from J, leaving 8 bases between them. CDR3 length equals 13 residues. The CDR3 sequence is CASSLGLPDTQYF. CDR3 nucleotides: TGTGCCAGCAGTTTGGGACTCCCAGATACGCAGTATTTT.

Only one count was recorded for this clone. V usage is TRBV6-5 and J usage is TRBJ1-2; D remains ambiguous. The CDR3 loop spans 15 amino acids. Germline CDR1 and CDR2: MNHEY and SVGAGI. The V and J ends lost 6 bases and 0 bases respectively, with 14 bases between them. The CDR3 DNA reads TGTGCCAGCAGACCGCTGTGGGCCTCTAACTATGGCTACACCTTC. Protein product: CASRPLWASNYGYTF.

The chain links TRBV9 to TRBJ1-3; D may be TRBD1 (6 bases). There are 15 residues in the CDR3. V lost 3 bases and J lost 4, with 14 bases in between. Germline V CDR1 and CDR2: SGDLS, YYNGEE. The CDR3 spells CASSAQPGVGNTIYF. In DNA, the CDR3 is TGTGCCAGCAGCGCCCAGCCAGGGGTGGGAAACACCATATATTTT.

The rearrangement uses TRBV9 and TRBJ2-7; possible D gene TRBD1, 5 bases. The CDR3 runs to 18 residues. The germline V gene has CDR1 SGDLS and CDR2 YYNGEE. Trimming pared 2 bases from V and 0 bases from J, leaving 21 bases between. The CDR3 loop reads CASSVGHTAPWDSYEQYF. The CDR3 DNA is TGTGCCAGCAGCGTCGGACATACAGCCCCCTGGGACTCCTACGAGCAGTACTTC.